The clone carrying this T cell receptor (beta chain) was observed at least ten times. Its antigen is unknown. The CDR3 extends over 12 amino acids. The trim removed 4 bases at V and 2 bases at J, leaving 1 base unmatched. Germline V CDR1 and CDR2: DFQATT, SNEGSKA (reference sequence). MiXCR, run by TCRdb on the reads, gives a single entry per CDR3 protein. In the table there are under 20,000 distinct CDR3 sequences, 21% of which are singletons. This sample is part of a study of lung T cells in sarcoidosis with Löfgren's syndrome. Study outcomes and limitations: TRBV2 was the preferred pairing partner of TRAV12-1, with similar CDR3s. The most expanded V genes in Löfgren's patients were reportedly TRAV12-1 and TRBV2.

The specimen sequenced was CD4+ T cells from bronchoalveolar lavage. The receptor's source is a human donor with sarcoidosis (Löfgren's syndrome or another form), or a control subject (not recorded which). The rearrangement joins TRBV20-1 to TRBJ2-5, with 7 bases identical to TRBD1. In DNA, the CDR3 is TGCAGTGCTAAGGACAGGCAAGAGACCCAGTACTTC. It codes for CSAKDRQETQYF.